These 18 T cell receptor beta chains were sequenced from one sample in a study of cytomegalovirus exposure and HLA in healthy donors. PCR primers comprised 60 Vbeta and 13 Jbeta primers. Generated by immunoSEQ multiplex PCR, the TCRdb table keeps only in-frame clones and is missing some. This table has hundreds of thousands of clones, approximately 82% appearing once. Sequences were obtained from PBMCs. The receptors here all came from a male donor in good health and CMV-seronegative.

The J gene is TRBJ2-2, the V gene TRBV28; 10 positions agree with TRBD2. V lost 5 bases, J lost 1 base, and 10 bases stayed unmatched. This CDR3 region has 18 residues. Germline V CDR1 and CDR2: MDHEN, SYDVKM. The CDR3 nucleotides read TGTGCCAGCAGTCCACCCTGGACTAGCGGAAAGAACACCGGGGAGCTGTTTTTT. Its protein is CASSPPWTSGKNTGELFF.

V usage is TRBV5-6 and J usage is TRBJ2-5; 10 bases fit TRBD2. J lost 5 bases, V lost 4 bases, and 14 bases had no gene match. Germline CDR1 SGHDT, CDR2 YYEEEE. This CDR3 comprises 17 residues. The CDR3 bases are TGTGCCAGCAGCCCCCCCGAGGGGCTAGCGGGAGAGGAGACCCAGTACTTC. Translating it yields CASSPPEGLAGEETQYF. Variable domain in full (rest from reference TRBV5-6 and TRBJ2-5): DAGVTQSPTHLIKTRGQQVTLRCSPKSGHDTVSWYQQALGQGPQFIFQYYEEEERQRGNFPDRFSGHQFPNYSSELNVNALLLGDSALYLCASSPPEGLAGEETQYFGPGTRLLVL.

Concerning this clone: Other DNA sequences in the same sample also yield this CDR3. The V and J genes are TRBV19 and TRBJ2-1, with D unclear. This CDR3 has 12 residues. Germline V CDR1 and CDR2: LNHDA, SQIVND (reference sequence). V shed 1 base and J shed 7 bases, with 5 bases lying between them. The CDR3 region has the DNA TGTGCCAGTAGTATAGCCAGTAATGAGCAGTTCTTC. This encodes CASSIASNEQFF. Full variable domain (missing parts from reference TRBV19 and TRBJ2-1): DGGITQSPKYLFRKEGQNVTLSCEQNLNHDAMYWYRQDPGQGLRLIYYSQIVNDFQKGDIAEGYSVSREKKESFPLTVTSAQKNPTAFYLCASSIASNEQFFGPGTRLTVL.

The chain combines TRBV7-9 with TRBJ1-2; 8 bases fit TRBD1. Trimming cost V 4 bases and J 7 bases; bases outside gene matches: 5. The CDR3 contains 13 residues. In germline, CDR1 is SEHNR, CDR2 FQNEAQ (reference sequence). The CDR3 loop is CASSSRQGSGYTF. CDR3 nucleotides: TGTGCCAGCAGCTCAAGACAGGGGTCTGGCTACACCTTC.

The CDR3 is CASSHLGRAVSASTDTQYF. In DNA, the CDR3 is TGCGCCAGCAGCCACCTCGGGCGGGCCGTTAGCGCCAGCACAGATACGCAGTATTTT. The chain couples TRBV5-1 to TRBJ2-3, with TRBD2 as a possible D gene (5 bases). The CDR3 extends over 19 amino acids. Germline-derived CDR1 and CDR2 are SGHRS and YFSETQ. Trimming pared 4 bases from V and 0 bases from J, leaving 24 bases between.

This chain uses TRBV9 with TRBJ1-1; D call uncertain. CDR1 and CDR2 (germline): SGDLS, YYNGEE. V was trimmed by 4 bases and J by 5 bases, leaving 12 bases between them. The CDR3 sequence is 13 residues long. CDR3 nucleotides: TGTGCCAGCAGCCCGACGGGGTGGACTGAAGCTTTCTTT. Translating it yields CASSPTGWTEAFF.

V gene TRBV11-2 combines with J gene TRBJ1-5; tentatively, D is TRBD1 (5 bases). The germline CDR1 and CDR2 sequences are SGHAT and FQNNGV. This CDR3 has 15 amino acids. V was trimmed by 5 bases and J by 6 bases, leaving 17 bases between them. The CDR3 DNA sequence: TGTGCCAGCAGCCGGGGGGACTTACGGCTTCAGCCCCAGCATTTT. This sequence encodes CASSRGDLRLQPQHF.

The J gene is TRBJ1-5, the V gene TRBV7-8, with 10 bases matching TRBD1. Looked up from germline, CDR1 is SGHVS and CDR2 is FQNEAQ. The CDR3 contains 16 residues. Germline trimming cut 5 bases from V and 7 bases from J; bases unmatched to any gene: 11. The CDR3: CASSSWTGGGGQPQHF. CDR3 DNA sequence: TGTGCCAGCAGCAGCTGGACAGGGGGAGGAGGACAGCCCCAGCATTTT. Drawing the rest from reference TRBV7-8 and TRBJ1-5, the complete variable domain is GAGVSQSPRYKVAKRGQDVALRCDPISGHVSLFWYQQALGQGPEFLTYFQNEAQLDKSGLPSDRFFAERPEGSVSTLKIQRTQQEDSAVYLCASSSWTGGGGQPQHFGDGTRLSIL.

This clone came up a few times. This chain connects TRBV2 to TRBJ2-1; TRBD2 is a possible D gene (6 bases). The CDR3 length is 15 residues. Germline-derived CDR1 and CDR2 are SNHLY and FYNNEI. V lost 4 bases to trimming and J lost 7 bases, with 17 bases between them. CDR3 sequence reads: CASSGPRLGKNEQFF. The CDR3 DNA reads TGTGCCAGCAGTGGTCCGCGACTAGGAAAGAATGAGCAGTTCTTC.

There are a few counts of this clone. This chain joins TRBV6-5 and TRBJ2-7; 7 bases are shared with TRBD2. The trim removed 6 bases at V and 3 bases at J, leaving 11 bases unmatched. The germline CDR1 and CDR2 sequences are MNHEY and SVGAGI. CDR3 length equals 15 residues. CDR3 DNA: TGTGCCAGCAGGCCCTCCGGACTAGAACTCTACGAGCAGTACTTC. Its translation is CASRPSGLELYEQYF.

This clone has only one observation. This chain uses TRBV19 with TRBJ1-2; tentative D call: TRBD1 (5 bases). V was shortened by 5 bases and J by 4 bases, with 14 bases between the two germline ends. This CDR3 has 14 amino acids. Germline lookup yields CDR1 LNHDA and CDR2 SQIVND (reference sequence). This CDR3 reads CASSVGGPTYGYTF. The CDR3 DNA reads TGTGCCAGTAGTGTGGGGGGACCTACCTATGGCTACACCTTC.

This clone was seen only once. This chain uses TRBV7-2 with TRBJ2-2; D not resolved. This CDR3 has 15 amino acids. V gave up 0 bases and J gave up 2 bases, with 7 bases separating them. The V gene's germline CDR1 is SGHTA and CDR2 FQGNSA. The CDR3 nucleotides are TGTGCCAGCAGCTTAGCACTACCTAACACCGGGGAGCTGTTTTTT. Translation: CASSLALPNTGELFF.

The chain combines TRBV4-1 with TRBJ2-7; TRBD2 agrees at 8 bases. The CDR3 totals 17 residues. V lost 4 bases to trimming and J lost 5 bases; unmatched junction nucleotides: 16. CDR1 and CDR2 from the germline V gene are MGHRA and YSYEKL. The chain's CDR3 is CASSRSLTSAGSNEQYF. For the CDR3, the DNA is TGCGCCAGCAGCCGCTCCTTGACTAGCGCGGGTTCCAACGAGCAGTACTTC.

The chain couples TRBV11-2 to TRBJ2-1, with 9 bases that match TRBD2. CDR1 is SGHAT and CDR2 is FQNNGV in the germline V gene. This CDR3 comprises 19 residues. The trim removed 4 bases at V and 7 bases at J, leaving 20 bases unmatched. CDR3 sequence reads: CASSSGGRAAGGPGNEQFF. The CDR3 bases are TGTGCCAGCAGCTCCGGCGGAAGGGCGGCGGGAGGGCCGGGAAATGAGCAGTTCTTC. The full variable domain, its missing parts supplied by reference TRBV11-2 and TRBJ2-1, is EAGVAQSPRYKIIEKRQSVAFWCNPISGHATLYWYQQILGQGPKLLIQFQNNGVVDDSQLPKDRFSAERLKGVDSTLKIQPAKLEDSAVYLCASSSGGRAAGGPGNEQFFGPGTRLTVL.

The chain combines TRBV5-8 with TRBJ2-7, with 7 bases fitting TRBD1. Germline V gives CDR1 SGHTS, CDR2 YDEGEE. The CDR3 consists of 16 residues. Trimming cost V 0 bases and J 6 bases; bases outside gene matches: 12. CDR3 region: CASSLGRGLLLAEQYF. As DNA, the CDR3 is TGTGCCAGCAGCTTGGGTAGGGGGCTCCTCCTTGCCGAGCAGTACTTC.

The J gene is TRBJ2-2, the V gene TRBV10-1, with D perhaps TRBD2 (5 bases). The CDR3 length is 14 residues. V was cut by 6 bases and J by 7 bases, with 15 bases left in between. Germline V lookup: CDR1 WNHNN, CDR2 SYGVQD (reference sequence). In DNA, the CDR3 is TGCGCCAGCAGAGCGACGGACGAGGGCGGGGAGCTGTTTTTT. Amino acid sequence: CASRATDEGGELFF.

This chain joins TRBV19 and TRBJ2-7, with 7 bases matching TRBD2. J gave up 4 bases and V 3 bases, and 6 bases lay outside the gene matches. CDR3 size: 14 residues. The germline CDR1 and CDR2 sequences are LNHDA and SQIVND (reference sequence). For the CDR3, the DNA is TGTGCCAGTAGTATGGCTAGCGGAAGATACGAGCAGTACTTC. It specifies CASSMASGRYEQYF. The whole variable domain, remainder taken from reference TRBV19 and TRBJ2-7, is DGGITQSPKYLFRKEGQNVTLSCEQNLNHDAMYWYRQDPGQGLRLIYYSQIVNDFQKGDIAEGYSVSREKKESFPLTVTSAQKNPTAFYLCASSMASGRYEQYFGPGTRLTVT.

As for this clone: The same CDR3 also results from other DNA sequences found in this sample. The chain combines TRBV2 with TRBJ1-1, with D possibly matching TRBD1 (6 bases). Trimming stripped 4 bases from V and 0 bases from J, with 9 bases between. The CDR3 sequence is 14 residues long. Germline V gene lookup returns CDR1 SNHLY and CDR2 FYNNEI. The CDR3 DNA reads as TGTGCCAGCAGTGCGCAGGGGATGAACACTGAAGCTTTCTTT. Translation: CASSAQGMNTEAFF. The whole variable domain, remainder taken from reference TRBV2 and TRBJ1-1, is EPEVTQTPSHQVTQMGQEVILRCVPISNHLYFYWYRQILGQKVEFLVSFYNNEISEKSEIFDDQFSVERPDGSNFTLKIRSTKLEDSAMYFCASSAQGMNTEAFFGQGTRLTVV.